Presented here are 12 T cell receptor beta chains from one specimen sequenced in a study of blood T cell repertoires in COVID-19. Assay used: immunoSEQ multiplex PCR; TCRdb lists only in-frame clones, some missing. The table includes under 200,000 clones, just under 85% detected once. Sequencing was performed on peripheral blood. These receptors all stem from an elderly woman with COVID-19, enrolled during active disease.

The rearrangement links TRBV6-6 to TRBJ1-5; D is unresolved. Germline loops: CDR1 MNHNY, CDR2 SVGAGI (reference sequence). The CDR3 sequence is 12 residues long. The V end lost 2 bases, the J end lost 5 bases, and 4 bases lay between the germline ends. The DNA of the CDR3 is TGTGCCAGCAGTTACCTTGATCAGCCCCAGCATTTT. This encodes CASSYLDQPQHF.

The chain couples TRBV5-5 to TRBJ2-7; 10 positions match TRBD2. CDR3 size: 13 residues. Germline V gene sequence: CDR1 SGHKS, CDR2 YYEKEE (reference sequence). The J segment lost 6 bases and the V segment lost 1 base, leaving 1 base of the junction unmatched. This CDR3 reads CASSLPSGGEQYF. CDR3 in DNA: TGTGCCAGCAGCTTGCCTAGCGGGGGCGAGCAGTACTTC. Full variable domain (rest looked up from reference TRBV5-5 and TRBJ2-7): DAGVTQSPTHLIKTRGQQVTLRCSPISGHKSVSWYQQVLGQGPQFIFQYYEKEERGRGNFPDRFSARQFPNYSSELNVNALLLGDSALYLCASSLPSGGEQYFGPGTRLTVT.

This chain joins TRBV3-1 (or the pseudogene TRBV3-2) and TRBJ1-2, with unresolved D. Between the trimmed V and J ends, which lost 1 base and 4 bases, there was a span of 7 bases. The V gene's germline CDR1 is LGHDT and CDR2 YNNKEL (reference sequence). The CDR3 totals 13 residues. The DNA of the CDR3 is TGTGCCAGCAGCCAAGGGGCTTCCTATGGCTACACCTTC. As protein: CASSQGASYGYTF.

A single count supports this clone. V usage is TRBV4-2 and J usage is TRBJ1-1; D is perhaps TRBD1 (5 bases). With 1 base removed from V and 5 bases from J, the gap between germline ends came to 8 bases. The CDR3 runs to 13 residues. The germline CDR1 and CDR2 sequences are LGHNA and YNFKEQ. CDR3 in DNA: TGTGCCAGCAGCCAAGTCGGGGGTACTGAAGCTTTCTTT. This sequence encodes CASSQVGGTEAFF.

The V gene is TRBV21-1, the J gene TRBJ2-1; no DNA check was done on the table's D call, TRBD2. TRBV21-1 is an annotated pseudogene. The CDR3 has 15 amino acids. The CDR3 reads CASSKVGSSYNEQFF. CDR3 DNA: TGTGCCAGCAGCAAAGTCGGGAGCTCCTACAATGAGCAGTTCTTC.

This clone was picked up one time. The chain couples TRBV3-1 (or the pseudogene TRBV3-2) to TRBJ2-2, with 7 positions matching TRBD1. Germline values: CDR1 LGHDT, CDR2 YNNKEL (reference sequence). Trimming removed 4 bases from V and 0 bases from J; junction bases left unmatched: 8. This CDR3 is built from 17 residues. The CDR3 loop reads CASSPTGRHANTGELFF. Written as DNA, the CDR3 is TGTGCCAGCAGCCCGACAGGGAGACATGCGAACACCGGGGAGCTGTTTTTT.

This clone was counted once. Different DNA sequences within this sample yield the same CDR3. The chain is built from TRBV3-1 (or the pseudogene TRBV3-2) and TRBJ2-2, with a possible D match to TRBD2 (5 bases). The CDR3 is made up of 16 amino acids. V lost 1 base and J 0 bases, leaving 9 bases between the germline ends. Per the germline V gene, CDR1 is LGHDT and CDR2 is YNNKEL (reference sequence). Here the CDR3 reads CASSQALSANTGELFF. CDR3 bases: TGTGCCAGCAGCCAAGCCCTTAGCGCGAACACCGGGGAGCTGTTTTTT.

The V call is TRBV21-1, the J call TRBJ2-3; TRBD2, as called in the table, went unchecked against the DNA. TRBV21-1 is marked as a pseudogene. The CDR3 is 14 residues long. The CDR3 nucleotides read TGTGCCAGTGGTAGCTTCCACTGCACAGATACGCAGTATTTT. Amino acid sequence: CASGSFHCTDTQYF.

The chain combines TRBV28 with TRBJ2-5, with D tentatively TRBD2 (6 bases). Trimming took off 7 bases at V and 4 bases at J, with 16 bases between the two ends. This CDR3 spans 14 amino acids. Germline CDR1 is MDHEN and CDR2 is SYDVKM. CDR3 protein: CASKGVAAGETQYF. The CDR3 bases are TGTGCCAGCAAAGGGGTCGCAGCGGGAGAGACCCAGTACTTC.

The chain links TRBV12-3 or TRBV12-4 to TRBJ1-1; D not certain. Trimming shortened V by 1 base and J by 0 bases, and 3 bases separated the two germline ends. The CDR3 covers 13 residues. CDR3 protein: CASSLGLNTEAFF. In nucleotides, the CDR3 is TGTGCCAGCAGTTTAGGGCTGAACACTGAAGCTTTCTTT.

The CDR3 loop is CASSLKGSAKNIQYF. In DNA, the CDR3 is TGTGCCAGCAGCTTAAAGGGGTCGGCCAAAAACATTCAGTACTTC. The chain employs TRBV7-9 and TRBJ2-4, with D maybe TRBD1 (5 bases). CDR3 length equals 15 residues. The V gene's germline CDR1 is SEHNR and CDR2 FQNEAQ (reference sequence). The V end lost 2 bases, the J end lost 1 base, and 9 bases lay between the germline ends.

V is TRBV5-1 and J is TRBJ1-6; 8 nucleotides line up with TRBD1. Germline V CDR1 and CDR2: SGHRS, YFSETQ. V trimming: 4 bases; J trimming: 5 bases; junction bases outside the gene matches: 8. The CDR3 loop spans 16 amino acids. CDR3 residues: CASSPSLQGDNSPLHF. The CDR3 nucleotides read TGCGCCAGCAGCCCAAGCCTACAGGGGGATAATTCACCCCTCCACTTT.